Sequencing of this T cell receptor beta chain was carried out in a study of cytomegalovirus exposure and HLA in healthy donors. V trimming: 3 bases; J trimming: 3 bases; junction bases outside the gene matches: 4. CDR3 length: 14 amino acids. Germline CDR1 and CDR2: SGHRS and YFSETQ. Vbeta (60) and Jbeta (13) primers were used in the PCR. Profiling relied on immunoSEQ multiplex PCR, and the TCRdb table lists in-frame clones only, not all of them. The sample's table shows roughly 42,000 clones. The receptor comes from a man aged 30 to 39 in good health and CMV-seronegative. This rearrangement joins TRBV5-1 to TRBJ2-3; TRBD2 matches 7 bases. Specimen: PBMCs. This CDR3 reads CASSSSGITDTQYF. The CDR3 bases are TGCGCCAGCAGCTCCAGCGGGATTACAGATACGCAGTATTTT.